The present T cell receptor (beta chain) was sequenced within a study of blood T cell repertoires in COVID-19. Overall study: The United States, Italy and Spain supplied acute and convalescent COVID-19 samples. From T cells, B-cell-depleted T cells, or PBMCs came the material, which was cDNA or gDNA.

Original methodology: Cell counts per sample came from amplifying reference gene primers. Sequenced by immunoSEQ multiplex PCR; TCRdb stores in-frame clones only, minus some. V, J and clone size were drawn from that table, and D and trimming were deduced from the DNA. The sample yields about 18,000 clones, roughly 84% seen once. Sequencing input: peripheral blood. The clonotype originates from a man aged 40-55 years with active COVID-19.

The DNA of the CDR3 is TGTGCCAGCAGACCCACAGGGGGCTATGGCTACACCTTC. It codes for CASRPTGGYGYTF. The chain uses TRBV12-3 or TRBV12-4 and TRBJ1-2; 8 bases align to TRBD1. After removal of 6 bases from V and 4 bases from J, the junction contained 4 bases not matched to a gene. The CDR3 is made up of 13 amino acids.